The 18 T cell receptor beta chains listed next were all sequenced from one sample in a study of graft-versus-host responses after intestinal transplantation. The assay was immunoSEQ multiplex PCR, and TCRdb's table has in-frame clones only and misses some. The sample has 85,000 to 100,000 clones, under 95% seen once; the top ten hold roughly 0.069%. For these receptors, no antigen is known. The sequencing used unstimulated CD8+ T cells sorted from spleen or lymph node cells, collected before transplant. The source is a human donor who was the organ donor for an intestinal transplant.

The rearrangement joins TRBV4-1 to TRBJ1-4, with D perhaps TRBD1 (6 bases). The CDR3 runs 14 residues. V was pared by 4 bases and J by 5 bases, with 11 bases between. CDR1 and CDR2 (germline): MGHRA, YSYEKL. In nucleotides, the CDR3 is TGCGCCAGCAGCCGGCACAGGGAGAATGAAAAACTGTTTTTT. Translation gives CASSRHRENEKLFF.

The gene calls are TRBV7-9 and TRBJ1-3; tentatively, D is TRBD1 (5 bases). There are 15 residues in the CDR3. The V end lost 5 bases, the J end lost 4 bases, and 15 bases lay between the germline ends. The germline V gene has CDR1 SEHNR and CDR2 FQNEAQ (reference sequence). The CDR3 nucleotides are TGTGCCAGCAGCCCCGGTGGGGGGAGCGGAAACACCATATATTTT. Encoded protein: CASSPGGGSGNTIYF. Full variable domain (missing parts from reference TRBV7-9 and TRBJ1-3): DTGVSQNPRHKITKRGQNVTFRCDPISEHNRLYWYRQTLGQGPEFLTYFQNEAQLEKSRLLSDRFSAERPKGSFSTLEIQRTEQGDSAMYLCASSPGGGSGNTIYFGEGSWLTVV.

The gene calls are TRBV6-6 and TRBJ2-7; weak D call: TRBD1 (6 bases). CDR1 and CDR2 (germline): MNHNY, SVGAGI (reference sequence). The CDR3 runs 14 residues. V was shortened by 2 bases and J by 1 base, with 9 bases between the two germline ends. CDR3 DNA sequence: TGTGCCAGCAGTTACCCGGACAGATCCTACGAGCAGTACTTC. Protein sequence: CASSYPDRSYEQYF.

This chain connects TRBV4-1 to TRBJ2-3; 7 bases map to TRBD2. The CDR3 is 17 amino acids. Germline loops: CDR1 MGHRA, CDR2 YSYEKL. V lost 1 base to trimming and J lost 2 bases; unmatched junction nucleotides: 9. DNA for the CDR3: TGCGCCAGCAGCCAAGTCGCGGGGGAGCCTCTCACAGATACGCAGTATTTT. Its translation is CASSQVAGEPLTDTQYF.

The genes are TRBV5-4 and TRBJ2-5; 7 bases are a match to TRBD2. Germline V CDR1 and CDR2: SGHNT, YYREEE (reference sequence). CDR3 length: 13 residues. V lost 0 bases to trimming and J lost 5 bases; unmatched junction nucleotides: 1. CDR3: CASSLDGRETQYF. Here the CDR3 DNA reads TGTGCCAGCAGCTTGGACGGGAGGGAGACCCAGTACTTC.

This chain uses TRBV11-2 with TRBJ2-3, with TRBD2 matching over 10 bases. CDR1 is SGHAT and CDR2 is FQNNGV in the germline V gene. V lost 4 bases, J lost 5 bases, and 18 bases stayed unmatched. The CDR3 is 19 residues long. The CDR3 region is CASSSPPVGAGGPGDTQYF. The CDR3 bases are TGTGCCAGCAGCTCCCCCCCTGTGGGAGCGGGAGGGCCGGGAGATACGCAGTATTTT.

V gene TRBV28 combines with J gene TRBJ1-1; 9 bases match TRBD1. Germline values: CDR1 MDHEN, CDR2 SYDVKM. There are 15 residues in the CDR3. V shed 3 bases, J shed 2 bases, and the junction held 4 bases outside the gene matches. In DNA form, the CDR3 reads TGTGCCAGCAGTTTGTCGGGACAGGGAAACACTGAAGCTTTCTTT. As protein: CASSLSGQGNTEAFF.

The chain joins TRBV7-3 to TRBJ2-3, with D possibly TRBD2 on 5 matching bases. This CDR3 has 14 amino acids. Germline-derived CDR1 and CDR2 are SGHTA and FQGTGA. V was clipped by 5 bases and J by 2 bases, with 11 bases between them. This CDR3 reads CASSSGLSTDTQYF. DNA for the CDR3: TGTGCCAGCAGCAGCGGCCTTTCCACAGATACGCAGTATTTT.

The V gene is TRBV2, the J gene TRBJ2-3, with TRBD2 matching over 10 bases. With V trimmed by 11 bases and J by 4 bases, 6 bases remained unmatched. This CDR3 has 13 residues. Germline V gives CDR1 SNHLY, CDR2 FYNNEI. The CDR3, as DNA: TGTGCCGGAACTAGCGGGGATTCAGATACGCAGTATTTT. It translates to CAGTSGDSDTQYF.

The rearrangement links TRBV5-1 to TRBJ2-7; the match to TRBD1 covers 9 bases. The CDR3 is 13 amino acids. V was clipped by 8 bases and J by 5 bases; unmatched bases: 8. Germline V gives CDR1 SGHRS, CDR2 YFSETQ. The CDR3 protein is CASLGQGTDEQYF. The CDR3 DNA is TGCGCCAGTCTCGGACAGGGGACCGACGAGCAGTACTTC.

The chain links TRBV5-1 to TRBJ2-3; D perhaps matches TRBD2 (7 bases). Trimming took 2 bases from V and 4 from J, leaving 14 bases between them. CDR1 and CDR2 from the germline V gene are SGHRS and YFSETQ. The CDR3 covers 15 residues. The CDR3 nucleotides are TGCGCCAGCAGCTTATGGGGGGGCGTGGCAGATACGCAGTATTTT. Translated, it gives CASSLWGGVADTQYF.

The V gene is TRBV7-9, the J gene TRBJ2-3; D gene unclear. With 1 base removed from V and 5 bases from J, the gap between germline ends came to 4 bases. The CDR3 is 12 amino acids. Germline values: CDR1 SEHNR, CDR2 FQNEAQ (reference sequence). The CDR3 region is CASSLDGDTQYF. In DNA, the CDR3 is TGTGCCAGCAGCTTAGACGGAGATACGCAGTATTTT.

The rearrangement links TRBV5-1 to TRBJ2-6, with a weak D call TRBD1 (7 bases). This CDR3 is 17 amino acids long. Germline V gene lookup returns CDR1 SGHRS and CDR2 YFSETQ. With 4 bases removed from V and 1 base from J, the gap between germline ends came to 15 bases. CDR3 loop: CASSPGQRASGANVLTF. For the CDR3, the DNA is TGCGCCAGCAGCCCGGGACAGCGGGCGTCTGGGGCCAACGTCCTGACTTTC.

The chain links TRBV2 to TRBJ2-1, with D possibly being TRBD1 (5 bases). The V and J ends lost 6 bases and 4 bases respectively, with 13 bases between them. The CDR3 covers 14 residues. Germline V gives CDR1 SNHLY, CDR2 FYNNEI. This CDR3 reads CASRLDDSYNEQFF. CDR3 sequence (DNA): TGTGCCAGCAGATTAGATGACAGTTACAATGAGCAGTTCTTC.

This sequence joins TRBV4-2 and TRBJ2-7, with D uncertain. Trimming pared 2 bases from V and 0 bases from J, leaving 14 bases between. Germline V gene data show CDR1 as LGHNA and CDR2 as YNFKEQ. The CDR3 is 16 amino acids. This CDR3 is CASSQHLTLSSYEQYF. The DNA for the CDR3 is TGTGCCAGCAGCCAACACTTGACTCTTAGCTCCTACGAGCAGTACTTC.

V usage is TRBV7-8 and J usage is TRBJ2-1, with TRBD1 as a possible D gene (6 bases). Germline loops: CDR1 SGHVS, CDR2 FQNEAQ. The CDR3 covers 12 residues. The ends were cut back, 1 base at V and 10 bases at J, with 8 bases in the middle. The CDR3 nucleotides read TGTGCCAGCAGCTTAGTCGACAGGGAGCAGTTCTTC. Translation: CASSLVDREQFF.

The chain uses TRBV7-8 and TRBJ2-1; D may be TRBD2 (6 bases). The CDR3 has 17 amino acids. Between the trimmed V and J ends, which lost 2 bases and 3 bases, there was a span of 17 bases. Germline values: CDR1 SGHVS, CDR2 FQNEAQ. The CDR3 region is CASSLRKGTYVYNEQFF. The CDR3 coding sequence is TGTGCCAGCAGCTTACGGAAAGGGACTTACGTCTACAATGAGCAGTTCTTC.

For this clone: This sample also contains other DNA sequences that code for the same CDR3. The V call is TRBV7-6, the J call TRBJ1-4, with TRBD1 as a possible D gene (5 bases). Germline lookup yields CDR1 SGHVS and CDR2 FNYEAQ. This CDR3 has 15 amino acids. The germline V and J ends were trimmed by 2 bases and 3 bases, with 10 bases remaining between them. CDR3 sequence reads: CASSLWGGSNEKLFF. The CDR3 DNA reads as TGTGCCAGCAGCTTATGGGGCGGTTCTAATGAAAAACTGTTTTTT.